The 29 T cell receptor beta chains presented below share a single source sample, sequenced in a study of OX40 agonist ivuxolimab in advanced cancers. TCRdb's table, derived via immunoSEQ multiplex PCR, lists solely in-frame clones and lacks some. The table shows roughly 69,000 clones, with 75% to 95% occurring only once. Sequencing used CD4+ or CD8+ T cells sorted from blood, obtained in a trial of the OX40 agonist ivuxolimab. The source of these receptors is an adult with an advanced solid tumor such as melanoma, head and neck, liver or kidney cancer.

This clone was detected only once. This chain joins TRBV30 and TRBJ1-3, with D unresolved. Per the germline V gene, CDR1 is GTSNPN and CDR2 is SVGIG (reference sequence). The V gene lost 3 bases and the J gene lost 5 bases, with 8 bases spanning the gap. The CDR3 totals 12 residues. DNA of the CDR3: TGTGCCTGGAGCGCCACTCGAAACACCATATATTTT. It yields the protein CAWSATRNTIYF.

The chain combines TRBV2 with TRBJ2-1, with D perhaps being TRBD1 or TRBD2 (6 bases each). The length of the CDR3 is 15 residues. CDR1 SNHLY and CDR2 FYNNEI come from the germline V gene. V gave up 7 bases and J gave up 6 bases, with 19 bases separating them. Here the CDR3 DNA reads TGTGCCAGCAAGGGGACCACGGGGGCTTCCAATGAGCAGTTCTTC. Protein: CASKGTTGASNEQFF.

This clone is a singleton in its sample. The J gene is TRBJ1-3, the V gene TRBV5-6; tentatively, D is TRBD1 (5 bases). Trimming shortened V by 0 bases and J by 4 bases, and 8 bases separated the two germline ends. From germline, CDR1 is SGHDT and CDR2 YYEEEE. This CDR3 has 14 amino acids. The CDR3 bases are TGTGCCAGCAGCTTGGCAGGGAACGGAAACACCATATATTTT. Translation: CASSLAGNGNTIYF.

The V call is TRBV10-3, the J call TRBJ1-2; 8 bases fit TRBD1. The germline CDR1 and CDR2 sequences are ENHRY and SYGVKD. The CDR3 sequence is 14 residues long. Germline trimming cut 4 bases from V and 8 bases from J; bases unmatched to any gene: 9. The CDR3 loop is CAISGNKQGVGYTF. The CDR3 bases are TGTGCCATCAGTGGTAACAAACAGGGGGTGGGCTACACCTTC.

This clone was seen just once. CDR3 in DNA: TGTGCCTGGAGTCCCGGGCCGGCCACAAGAGGCTACACCTTC. Amino acid sequence: CAWSPGPATRGYTF. The V gene is TRBV30, the J gene TRBJ1-2; D ambiguous. The germline gives CDR1 GTSNPN, CDR2 SVGIG (reference sequence). The V end lost 2 bases, the J end lost 8 bases, and 18 bases lay between the germline ends. The CDR3 is 14 residues long.

This sequence joins TRBV5-6 and TRBJ2-7; unclear D gene. Trimming cost V 0 bases and J 4 bases, with 8 bases left between them. Germline CDR1 is SGHDT and CDR2 is YYEEEE. This CDR3 has 13 residues. This CDR3 reads CASSLAQMYEQYF. DNA of the CDR3: TGTGCCAGCAGCTTGGCTCAGATGTACGAGCAGTACTTC. Filled out from reference TRBV5-6 and TRBJ2-7, the complete variable domain reads DAGVTQSPTHLIKTRGQQVTLRCSPKSGHDTVSWYQQALGQGPQFIFQYYEEEERQRGNFPDRFSGHQFPNYSSELNVNALLLGDSALYLCASSLAQMYEQYFGPGTRLTVT.

The chain couples TRBV25-1 to TRBJ2-1, with 13 bases that match TRBD2. Germline assignment: CDR1 MGHDK and CDR2 SYGVNS. Unmatched junction bases numbered 9, after V lost 6 bases and J lost 7 bases. CDR3 length: 16 amino acids. CDR3 residues: CASRGLAGDRANEQFF. CDR3 nucleotides: TGTGCCAGCAGAGGACTAGCGGGAGATCGGGCGAATGAGCAGTTCTTC.

The rearrangement joins TRBV9 to TRBJ2-6; D is unresolved. CDR1 and CDR2 (germline): SGDLS, YYNGEE. The CDR3 is made up of 12 amino acids. The ends were cut back, 0 bases at V and 7 bases at J, with 2 bases in the middle. The CDR3: CASSVGANVLTF. CDR3 DNA sequence: TGTGCCAGCAGCGTAGGAGCCAACGTCCTGACTTTC. Full variable domain (rest looked up from reference TRBV9 and TRBJ2-6): DSGVTQTPKHLITATGQRVTLRCSPRSGDLSVYWYQQSLDQGLQFLIQYYNGEERAKGNILERFSAQQFPDLHSELNLSSLELGDSALYFCASSVGANVLTFGAGSRLTVL.

The CDR3 reads CASSLGQEHSYEQYF. The CDR3 bases are TGTGCCAGCAGCTTAGGACAGGAACATTCCTACGAGCAGTACTTC. The rearrangement uses TRBV7-9 and TRBJ2-7, with a tentative D call TRBD1 (6 bases). The CDR3 is made up of 15 amino acids. Trimming cost V 1 base and J 1 base, with 11 bases left between them. The germline CDR1 and CDR2 sequences are SEHNR and FQNEAQ (reference sequence). The variable domain in full, with the rest retrieved from reference TRBV7-9 and TRBJ2-7, is DTGVSQNPRHKITKRGQNVTFRCDPISEHNRLYWYRQTLGQGPEFLTYFQNEAQLEKSRLLSDRFSAERPKGSFSTLEIQRTEQGDSAMYLCASSLGQEHSYEQYFGPGTRLTVT.

The V and J genes are TRBV6-4 and TRBJ1-3; D not resolved. V was trimmed by 4 bases and J by 0 bases, leaving 7 bases between them. Germline assignment: CDR1 MRHNA and CDR2 SNTAGT. The CDR3 length is 14 residues. The CDR3 DNA is TGTGCCAGCAGTGTAGGAAACTCTGGAAACACCATATATTTT. Its protein is CASSVGNSGNTIYF.

The chain uses TRBV5-1 and TRBJ1-1; 7 bases match TRBD1. This CDR3 region has 13 residues. V trimming: 7 bases; J trimming: 0 bases; junction bases outside the gene matches: 3. Germline CDR1 is SGHRS and CDR2 is YFSETQ. In nucleotides, the CDR3 is TGCGCCAGCGCGGGACAGCTGAACACTGAAGCTTTCTTT. It is translated as CASAGQLNTEAFF.

The rearrangement links TRBV28 to TRBJ1-2; the match to TRBD1 covers 8 bases. With 6 bases clipped from V and 8 bases from J, the junction kept 14 bases outside the gene matches. Germline V CDR1 and CDR2: MDHEN, SYDVKM. The CDR3 has 15 residues. CDR3 sequence: CASSPPDRVTWGYTF. CDR3 in DNA: TGTGCCAGCAGCCCACCGGACAGGGTGACTTGGGGCTACACCTTC.

The rearrangement uses TRBV7-3 and TRBJ1-1, with D possibly matching TRBD1 (5 bases). Germline CDR1 SGHTA, CDR2 FQGTGA. Trimming left V 4 bases short and J 5 bases short, with 14 bases between. This CDR3 is 14 amino acids long. DNA of the CDR3: TGTGCCAGCAGCTCCCCGGGACGTGTGACTGAAGCTTTCTTT. Amino acid sequence: CASSSPGRVTEAFF.

The J gene is TRBJ2-6, the V gene TRBV28; tentatively, D is TRBD1 or TRBD2 (5 bases each). Germline V lookup: CDR1 MDHEN, CDR2 SYDVKM. Trimming stripped 4 bases from V and 0 bases from J, with 13 bases between. This CDR3 is built from 17 residues. CDR3 sequence: CASSSPGPISGANVLTF. For the CDR3, the DNA is TGTGCCAGCAGTTCCCCGGGACCGATCTCTGGGGCCAACGTCCTGACTTTC. Based on the CDR3 plus reference TRBV28 and TRBJ2-6, the full variable domain is DVKVTQSSRYLVKRTGEKVFLECVQDMDHENMFWYRQDPGLGLRLIYFSYDVKMKEKGDIPEGYSVSREKKERFSLILESASTNQTSMYLCASSSPGPISGANVLTFGAGSRLTVL.

The CDR3 reads CASSLEVGELFF. Here the CDR3 DNA reads TGTGCCAGCAGCTTAGAAGTCGGGGAGCTGTTTTTT. The chain couples TRBV7-2 to TRBJ2-2; no clear D gene. V was trimmed by 1 base and J by 7 bases, leaving 4 bases between them. Germline V CDR1 and CDR2: SGHTA, FQGNSA. The length of the CDR3 is 12 residues.

DNA of the CDR3: TGCGCCAGCAGTGAGTCGAGGGGAGCCAAAAACATTCAGTACTTC. This encodes CASSESRGAKNIQYF. This chain uses TRBV10-1 with TRBJ2-4; TRBD1 or TRBD2 may be the D gene (5 bases each). The CDR3 spans 15 residues. Germline CDR1 WNHNN, CDR2 SYGVQD (reference sequence). With 0 bases removed from V and 0 bases from J, the gap between germline ends came to 6 bases.

The CDR3 is CASIPPGTSPEAFF. For the CDR3, the DNA is TGTGCCAGCATCCCCCCCGGGACCTCCCCTGAAGCTTTCTTT. The rearrangement uses TRBV6-5 and TRBJ1-1, with D possibly being TRBD1 (5 bases). The V gene's germline CDR1 is MNHEY and CDR2 SVGAGI. This CDR3 contains 14 residues. V lost 7 bases to trimming and J lost 6 bases, with 18 bases between them.

This CDR3 reads CASSYSSANYGYTF. As DNA, the CDR3 is TGTGCCAGCAGTTACTCGTCCGCAAACTATGGCTACACCTTC. The V and J genes are TRBV6-5 and TRBJ1-2; D unclear. Germline V gives CDR1 MNHEY, CDR2 SVGAGI. The CDR3 is made up of 14 amino acids. With 0 bases removed from V and 2 bases from J, the gap between germline ends came to 7 bases.

The chain joins TRBV10-3 to TRBJ2-7; 9 bases match TRBD2. J gave up 4 bases and V 4 bases, and 5 bases lay outside the gene matches. CDR3 length equals 14 residues. The germline CDR1 and CDR2 sequences are ENHRY and SYGVKD. The CDR3 DNA reads as TGTGCCATCAGTGGTAGCGGGAGAGCGTACGAGCAGTACTTC. It specifies CAISGSGRAYEQYF.

The genes are TRBV28 and TRBJ1-1, with D tentatively TRBD1 (5 bases). V lost 2 bases to trimming and J lost 1 base, with 11 bases between them. The CDR3 has 15 amino acids. Germline CDR1 reads MDHEN; CDR2 reads SYDVKM. The CDR3: CASSLNGQGNTEAFF. Written as DNA, the CDR3 is TGTGCCAGCAGTTTAAACGGTCAGGGGAACACTGAAGCTTTCTTT.

This clone was seen only once. The chain carries TRBV30 and TRBJ2-2; 9 nucleotides match TRBD2. Germline CDR1 GTSNPN, CDR2 SVGIG (reference sequence). V was clipped by 7 bases and J by 5 bases; unmatched bases: 5. This CDR3 region has 13 residues. The CDR3 DNA follows: TGTGCCTTTAGCGGGAGCAATACCGGGGAGCTGTTTTTT. It specifies CAFSGSNTGELFF.

The V gene is TRBV28, the J gene TRBJ2-1; D is uncertain. Germline V gene data show CDR1 as MDHEN and CDR2 as SYDVKM. V was trimmed by 3 bases and J by 0 bases, leaving 6 bases between them. The CDR3 covers 14 residues. The CDR3 here is CASSFPASYNEQFF. In nucleotides, the CDR3 is TGTGCCAGCAGTTTTCCAGCCTCCTACAATGAGCAGTTCTTC.

The chain uses TRBV7-2 and TRBJ2-3; TRBD2 aligns across 10 bases. Germline CDR1 is SGHTA and CDR2 is FQGNSA. This CDR3 region has 16 residues. V lost 4 bases, J lost 5 bases, and 9 bases stayed unmatched. CDR3 nucleotides: TGTGCCAGCAGCTCTAGCGGGAGAGGAAGGGGAGATACGCAGTATTTT. This gives the protein CASSSSGRGRGDTQYF.

The J gene is TRBJ2-2, the V gene TRBV28; weak D call: TRBD2 (5 bases). CDR1 and CDR2 (germline): MDHEN, SYDVKM. V was trimmed by 6 bases and J by 6 bases, leaving 17 bases between them. The CDR3 has 15 residues. DNA for the CDR3: TGTGCCAGCAGACCCACAGTGAGGGTTGCCGGGGAGCTGTTTTTT. Residues: CASRPTVRVAGELFF.

The chain combines TRBV2 with TRBJ1-1, with D maybe TRBD1 (5 bases). The germline V and J ends were trimmed by 4 bases and 4 bases, with 13 bases remaining between them. The length of the CDR3 is 14 residues. Germline CDR1 reads SNHLY; CDR2 reads FYNNEI. In DNA, the CDR3 is TGTGCCAGCAGTGGGGCAGGGAGGGGCACTGAAGCTTTCTTT. Its protein product is CASSGAGRGTEAFF.

The chain couples TRBV5-6 to TRBJ1-2, with TRBD1 matching 9 bases. V was pared by 3 bases and J by 4 bases, with 4 bases of the junction left unmatched. The CDR3 loop spans 14 amino acids. Germline CDR1 reads SGHDT; CDR2 reads YYEEEE. In nucleotides, the CDR3 is TGTGCCAGCAGCTGGGACAGGGACCCCTATGGCTACACCTTC. Its protein product is CASSWDRDPYGYTF.

V usage is TRBV5-4 and J usage is TRBJ2-2; D not resolved. Germline V gives CDR1 SGHNT, CDR2 YYREEE (reference sequence). V dropped 4 bases and J dropped 1 base, with 2 bases sitting between them. This CDR3 contains 12 residues. CDR3 DNA sequence: TGTGCCAGCAGCGTGAACACCGGGGAGCTGTTTTTT. The encoded protein is CASSVNTGELFF.

The rearrangement joins TRBV10-2 to TRBJ1-1; a possible D gene is TRBD1 (5 bases). Germline V gene sequence: CDR1 WSHSY, CDR2 SAAADI. The V and J ends lost 4 bases and 1 base respectively, with 16 bases between them. The CDR3 consists of 16 residues. DNA of the CDR3: TGCGCCAGCAGTGTTGGTCCATTCGGGGGGAACACTGAAGCTTTCTTT. Translation: CASSVGPFGGNTEAFF.

The genes are TRBV5-1 and TRBJ2-1, with D possibly matching TRBD1 (6 bases). Trimming pared 4 bases from V and 7 bases from J, leaving 12 bases between. CDR1 is SGHRS and CDR2 is YFSETQ in the germline V gene. This CDR3 has 13 residues. CDR3 nucleotides: TGCGCCAGCAGCCTCGACAGGCAGAATGAGCAGTTCTTC. Its protein product is CASSLDRQNEQFF. Based on the CDR3 plus reference TRBV5-1 and TRBJ2-1, the full variable domain is KAGVTQTPRYLIKTRGQQVTLSCSPISGHRSVSWYQQTPGQGLQFLFEYFSETQRNKGNFPGRFSGRQFSNSRSEMNVSTLELGDSALYLCASSLDRQNEQFFGPGTRLTVL.